This passage covers 29 T cell receptor beta chains from one sample sequenced in a study of PD-1 blockade in classical Hodgkin lymphoma. Measured with immunoSEQ multiplex PCR; TCRdb has only the in-frame clones, and not every one. The sample includes approximately 18,000 clones, around 78% seen only once; the top ten take 1.5% to 2%. As for time point: cycle 4 day 1 (C4D1), after 6 weeks of nivolumab. Each patient experienced a relapse that followed autologous stem cell transplantation, and brentuximab vedotin exposure varied. Purification of CD4+ T cells from thawed PBMCs was achieved by magnetic negative selection. The source material was CD4+ T cells from blood, sampled before the fourth cycle of nivolumab. The receptors stem from a human donor with classical Hodgkin lymphoma.

The chain employs TRBV27 and TRBJ2-7; D perhaps matches TRBD2 (5 bases). Looked up from germline, CDR1 is MNHEY and CDR2 is SMNVEV (reference sequence). V was trimmed by 5 bases and J by 3 bases, leaving 14 bases between them. This CDR3 region has 14 residues. The CDR3 bases are TGTGCCAGCAGTAGACGGGAAATCGGCTACGAGCAGTACTTC. Protein product: CASSRREIGYEQYF.

The rearrangement links TRBV19 to TRBJ1-4, with no clear D. Germline CDR1 and CDR2: LNHDA and SQIVND (reference sequence). This CDR3 region has 16 residues. V was cut by 6 bases and J by 0 bases, with 14 bases left in between. The CDR3 loop reads CASRTWTGATNEKLFF. The CDR3 DNA sequence: TGTGCCAGTAGAACCTGGACGGGCGCAACTAATGAAAAACTGTTTTTT. Filled out from reference TRBV19 and TRBJ1-4, the complete variable domain reads DGGITQSPKYLFRKEGQNVTLSCEQNLNHDAMYWYRQDPGQGLRLIYYSQIVNDFQKGDIAEGYSVSREKKESFPLTVTSAQKNPTAFYLCASRTWTGATNEKLFFGSGTQLSVL.

The chain joins TRBV18 to TRBJ1-1; 10 bases are shared with TRBD1. The CDR3 covers 17 residues. V lost 3 bases to trimming and J lost 3 bases; unmatched junction nucleotides: 10. CDR1 and CDR2 from the germline V gene are KGHSH and LQKENI. This chain's CDR3 is CASSPLGTGVAYTEAFF. CDR3 DNA: TGTGCCAGCTCACCCCTAGGGACAGGGGTCGCCTACACTGAAGCTTTCTTT.

The V and J genes are TRBV28 and TRBJ2-1; D possibly corresponds to TRBD1 (6 bases). Germline CDR1 is MDHEN and CDR2 is SYDVKM. The CDR3 extends over 12 amino acids. The V end was cut by 5 bases, the J end by 10 bases, with 12 bases between. Written as DNA, the CDR3 is TGTGCCAGCAGTCTAAGACAGGCCGAGCAGTTCTTC. Its protein is CASSLRQAEQFF.

The chain employs TRBV30 and TRBJ2-7, with 10 bases lining up with TRBD1. CDR3 length: 15 residues. Germline-derived CDR1 and CDR2 are GTSNPN and SVGIG (reference sequence). With 5 bases clipped from V and 3 bases from J, the junction kept 10 bases outside the gene matches. CDR3: CAWFRIWDRGYEQYF. Written as DNA, the CDR3 is TGTGCCTGGTTTCGAATTTGGGACAGGGGCTACGAGCAGTACTTC. The whole variable domain, remainder taken from reference TRBV30 and TRBJ2-7, is SQTIHQWPATLVQPVGSPLSLECTVEGTSNPNLYWYRQAAGRGLQLLFYSVGIGQISSEVPQNLSASRPQDRQFILSSKKLLLSDSGFYLCAWFRIWDRGYEQYFGPGTRLTVT.

This clone was detected only once. The gene calls are TRBV28 and TRBJ2-3; D is possibly TRBD2 (5 bases). Between the trimmed V and J ends, which lost 3 bases and 6 bases, there was a span of 22 bases. Germline V gene sequence: CDR1 MDHEN, CDR2 SYDVKM. CDR3 length: 17 amino acids. CDR3 bases: TGTGCCAGCAGTTTCGGGGAGCTTCGGGGAGTAGGGGATACGCAGTATTTT. It codes for CASSFGELRGVGDTQYF.

The J gene is TRBJ2-7, the V gene TRBV6-5; D unresolved. Trimming left V 6 bases short and J 0 bases short, with 15 bases between. This CDR3 is 15 amino acids long. Germline loops: CDR1 MNHEY, CDR2 SVGAGI. CDR3 nucleotide sequence: TGTGCCAGCAGGGATAACAGTGCTCCCTCCTACGAGCAGTACTTC. The encoded protein is CASRDNSAPSYEQYF.

The chain employs TRBV11-2 and TRBJ2-3; D remains unclear. The germline V gene encodes CDR1 SGHAT and CDR2 FQNNGV. The CDR3 has 11 amino acids. Trimming took off 1 base at V and 8 bases at J, with 4 bases between the two ends. The CDR3 spells CASSLVGTQYF. CDR3 nucleotides: TGTGCCAGCAGCTTAGTTGGTACGCAGTATTTT.

This chain uses TRBV18 with TRBJ2-7, with TRBD1 matching 7 bases. V lost 2 bases to trimming and J lost 0 bases; unmatched junction nucleotides: 1. Germline V gives CDR1 KGHSH, CDR2 LQKENI. There are 14 residues in the CDR3. Here the CDR3 DNA reads TGTGCCAGCTCACCAGGGGACAGCTCCTACGAGCAGTACTTC. It yields the protein CASSPGDSSYEQYF. The complete variable domain, with remaining parts taken from reference TRBV18 and TRBJ2-7, reads NAGVMQNPRHLVRRRGQEARLRCSPMKGHSHVYWYRQLPEEGLKFMVYLQKENIIDESGMPKERFSAEFPKEGPSILRIQQVVRGDSAAYFCASSPGDSSYEQYFGPGTRLTVT.

The genes are TRBV5-1 and TRBJ2-7; TRBD1 is a possible D gene (6 bases). Trimming left V 3 bases short and J 2 bases short, with 15 bases between. CDR3 length: 15 residues. Germline lookup yields CDR1 SGHRS and CDR2 YFSETQ. The CDR3 nucleotides read TGCGCCAGCAGCTCATCAGGGGTGGCCCCCTACGAGCAGTACTTC. Translating it yields CASSSSGVAPYEQYF.

The chain carries TRBV7-2 and TRBJ1-5; tentative D call: TRBD1 (5 bases). V was pared by 7 bases and J by 7 bases, with 14 bases between. Germline V gene sequence: CDR1 SGHTA, CDR2 FQGNSA. The CDR3 loop spans 13 amino acids. CDR3 nucleotides: TGTGCCAGCACCGAGAGGCGGGGGCAGCCCCAGCATTTT. As protein: CASTERRGQPQHF.

This clone appeared a single time. This sequence joins TRBV11-3 and TRBJ2-7; D is tentatively TRBD1 or TRBD2 (5 bases each). Per the germline V gene, CDR1 is SGHNT and CDR2 is YENEEA. V shed 4 bases and J shed 3 bases, with 16 bases lying between them. The CDR3 totals 15 residues. The CDR3 region is CASSSYPGRSYEQYF. Written as DNA, the CDR3 is TGTGCCAGCAGCTCCTATCCGGGACGGAGCTACGAGCAGTACTTC.

The CDR3 DNA follows: TGTGCCAGCAGTTCCCAGGGGGCAGCCAAAAACATTCAGTACTTC. Amino acids: CASSSQGAAKNIQYF. The V and J genes are TRBV27 and TRBJ2-4; 8 bases agree with TRBD1. CDR1 is MNHEY, CDR2 SMNVEV, per germline (reference sequence). The V segment lost 4 bases and the J segment 0 bases; nucleotides outside the gene matches: 2. The CDR3 contains 15 residues.

The gene calls are TRBV29-1 and TRBJ1-4, with 10 positions matching TRBD1. The germline V gene encodes CDR1 SQVTM and CDR2 ANQGSEA. Trimming cost V 5 bases and J 8 bases; bases outside gene matches: 11. CDR3 length: 15 residues. The CDR3 DNA reads TGCAGCGTTCCGGGACAGGGGATATTGGAGGAAAAACTGTTTTTT. Protein sequence: CSVPGQGILEEKLFF.

The CDR3 nucleotides are TGTGCTAGCACGAGGACAGCGAACGGGGGGGAGCAGTACTTC. Protein: CASTRTANGGEQYF. The V call is TRBV12-5, the J call TRBJ2-7, with a weak D call TRBD2 (7 bases). V shed 9 bases and J shed 7 bases, with 22 bases lying between them. Germline values: CDR1 LGHNT, CDR2 FRNRAP. This CDR3 contains 14 residues. The full variable domain, with the rest looked up from reference TRBV12-5 and TRBJ2-7, is DARVTQTPRHKVTEMGQEVTMRCQPILGHNTVFWYRQTMMQGLELLAYFRNRAPLDDSGMPKDRFSAEMPDATLATLKIQPSEPRDSAVYFCASTRTANGGEQYFGPGTRLTVT.

The rearrangement uses TRBV9 and TRBJ1-2, with D hard to call. The CDR3 consists of 12 residues. V was trimmed by 3 bases and J by 6 bases, leaving 9 bases between them. Germline CDR1 and CDR2: SGDLS and YYNGEE. CDR3 region: CASSEYPDGYTF. The CDR3 coding sequence is TGTGCCAGCAGCGAATACCCGGATGGCTACACCTTC.

The chain joins TRBV18 to TRBJ2-1; possibly TRBD2 for D (5 bases). CDR3 size: 15 residues. Per germline, CDR1 KGHSH and CDR2 LQKENI. Trimming took off 2 bases at V and 0 bases at J, with 8 bases between the two ends. CDR3 amino acids: CASSPTAGSYNEQFF. DNA for the CDR3: TGTGCCAGCTCACCAACGGCGGGCTCCTACAATGAGCAGTTCTTC.

In its sample, this clone was seen once. The J gene is TRBJ2-1, the V gene TRBV28; TRBD2 matches at 14 bases. This CDR3 is built from 16 residues. The trim removed 6 bases at V and 7 bases at J, leaving 8 bases unmatched. Germline V gene lookup returns CDR1 MDHEN and CDR2 SYDVKM. The CDR3 spells CASRRTGTSGRNEQFF. CDR3 sequence (DNA): TGTGCCAGCAGAAGGACCGGGACTAGCGGGAGAAATGAGCAGTTCTTC.

This clone was counted between two and nine times. The genes are TRBV28 and TRBJ2-7, with 8 bases matching TRBD2. The CDR3 contains 15 residues. V was pared by 3 bases and J by 2 bases, with 6 bases of the junction left unmatched. From germline, CDR1 is MDHEN and CDR2 SYDVKM. Here the CDR3 reads CASSFPGTSTYEQYF. DNA of the CDR3: TGTGCCAGCAGTTTCCCAGGGACTAGTACCTACGAGCAGTACTTC.

In this sample, this clone turned up once. The rearrangement links TRBV18 to TRBJ2-5, with D perhaps matching TRBD2 (6 bases). The tail of the sequence fits TRBJ2-7 better, so the J call may be wrong. The germline V gene encodes CDR1 KGHSH and CDR2 LQKENI. CDR3 length equals 13 residues. The CDR3 DNA is TGTGCCAGCTCACCAAGACTAGGCTACGAGCAGTACTTC. It specifies CASSPRLGYEQYF.

V and J are TRBV5-8 and TRBJ2-7; 8 bases align to TRBD1. With 4 bases clipped from V and 0 bases from J, the junction kept 3 bases outside the gene matches. Germline V gene data show CDR1 as SGHTS and CDR2 as YDEGEE. The length of the CDR3 is 14 residues. The CDR3 DNA reads as TGTGCCAGCAGCCGGGGACAGGCCTCCTACGAGCAGTACTTC. It is translated as CASSRGQASYEQYF.

This sequence joins TRBV4-1 and TRBJ1-4; D unclear. CDR1 is MGHRA and CDR2 is YSYEKL in the germline V gene. The V end was cut by 4 bases, the J end by 0 bases, with 12 bases between. This CDR3 region has 16 residues. CDR3 sequence: CASSPSDRSTNEKLFF. The CDR3 nucleotides read TGCGCCAGCAGCCCCTCGGACCGGTCAACTAATGAAAAACTGTTTTTT.

The chain links TRBV15 to TRBJ2-1; D possibly uses TRBD1 or TRBD2 (6 bases each). The CDR3 has 15 residues. Trimming shortened V by 5 bases and J by 6 bases, and 17 bases separated the two germline ends. Germline V lookup: CDR1 LNHNV, CDR2 YYDKDF (reference sequence). Written as DNA, the CDR3 is TGTGCCACCAGCGGCAGAGGGGGGTTCGGCAATGAGCAGTTCTTC. It translates to CATSGRGGFGNEQFF. Full variable domain (rest looked up from reference TRBV15 and TRBJ2-1): DAMVIQNPRYQVTQFGKPVTLSCSQTLNHNVMYWYQQKSSQAPKLLFHYYDKDFNNEADTPDNFQSRRPNTSFCFLDIRSPGLGDTAMYLCATSGRGGFGNEQFFGPGTRLTVL.

This rearrangement joins TRBV29-1 to TRBJ1-5; weak D call: TRBD1 (5 bases). Germline V gene data show CDR1 as SQVTM and CDR2 as ANQGSEA. The CDR3 loop spans 13 amino acids. V dropped 3 bases and J dropped 2 bases, with 8 bases sitting between them. In DNA, the CDR3 is TGCAGCGTTGAGCAGGGTGGCAATCAGCCCCAGCATTTT. As protein: CSVEQGGNQPQHF.

The CDR3: CASSLGDTQYF. The CDR3 DNA sequence: TGTGCCAGCAGCTTGGGAGATACGCAGTATTTT. The chain employs TRBV5-6 and TRBJ2-3; no clear D. CDR1 is SGHDT, CDR2 YYEEEE, per germline. V shed 0 bases and J shed 5 bases, with 1 base lying between them. The CDR3 runs to 11 residues.

This rearrangement joins TRBV6-1 to TRBJ2-7, with 10 bases matching TRBD2. Germline CDR1 reads MNHNS; CDR2 reads SASEGT. CDR3 size: 17 residues. With 1 base clipped from V and 4 bases from J, the junction kept 10 bases outside the gene matches. CDR3 bases: TGTGCCAGCAGTGAAGGCCTAGCGGGAGTCAAACGGTACGAGCAGTACTTC. Protein: CASSEGLAGVKRYEQYF.

This clone has more than one count but fewer than ten. V is TRBV10-2 and J is TRBJ1-2; TRBD1 aligns across 8 bases. This CDR3 is built from 15 residues. V lost 0 bases to trimming and J lost 8 bases; unmatched junction nucleotides: 8. Germline V gene lookup returns CDR1 WSHSY and CDR2 SAAADI. CDR3 in DNA: TGCGCCAGCAGTGAGTCTGCACAGGGGGTTAAGGGCTACACCTTC. This codes for CASSESAQGVKGYTF.

V is TRBV10-3 and J is TRBJ1-2, with 7 nucleotides matching TRBD1. Trimming cost V 8 bases and J 9 bases; bases outside gene matches: 9. Germline-derived CDR1 and CDR2 are ENHRY and SYGVKD. This CDR3 comprises 12 residues. The CDR3 region is CAIGTDSISYTF. For the CDR3, the DNA is TGTGCCATCGGGACAGATTCCATAAGCTACACCTTC.

The J gene is TRBJ2-7, the V gene TRBV28, with 9 bases identical to TRBD1. There are 15 residues in the CDR3. The junction had 3 bases not matched to a gene; V was cut back by 2 bases and J by 1 base. Germline V gene data show CDR1 as MDHEN and CDR2 as SYDVKM. The CDR3 reads CASSLLGTGSYEQYF. Written as DNA, the CDR3 is TGTGCCAGCAGTTTACTAGGGACAGGGTCCTACGAGCAGTACTTC.